The 16 T cell receptor beta chains in this list originate from one sample, sequenced in a study of shared clonotypes between healthy human individuals. Assay used: immunoSEQ multiplex PCR; TCRdb lists only in-frame clones, some missing. This repertoire shows 2 million or so clones, about 94% found once; its top ten account for 0.9% to 1.3%. It was CD45RO-negative cells, positively selected for CCR7, that made up naive CD8 cells, with terminally differentiated effector memory CD45RA+ cells excluded. The sequenced material came from naive CD8+ T cells sorted from blood. The receptors were gathered from a man younger than 35 in good health.

The chain uses TRBV7-8 and TRBJ2-7, with 7 bases that match TRBD1. V was pared by 2 bases and J by 0 bases, with 4 bases of the junction left unmatched. The V gene's germline CDR1 is SGHVS and CDR2 FQNEAQ. The CDR3 is made up of 15 amino acids. The CDR3 DNA follows: TGTGCCAGCAGCTTATCGACAGGGAGCTCCTACGAGCAGTACTTC. It codes for CASSLSTGSSYEQYF.

The rearrangement uses TRBV5-1 and TRBJ2-5, with D unclear. This CDR3 comprises 17 residues. V lost 4 bases to trimming and J lost 5 bases, with 24 bases between them. From germline, CDR1 is SGHRS and CDR2 YFSETQ. The DNA for the CDR3 is TGCGCCAGCAGCCGTTCCTGGAACCCTCGGAATGGGGAGACCCAGTACTTC. It yields the protein CASSRSWNPRNGETQYF.

This rearrangement joins TRBV4-3 to TRBJ2-1, with D tentatively TRBD1 (7 bases). Germline V gene lookup returns CDR1 LGHNA and CDR2 YSLEER. The CDR3 spans 14 residues. Between the trimmed V and J ends, which lost 4 bases and 8 bases, there was a span of 15 bases. This CDR3 reads CASSLRGDRDEQFF. In nucleotides, the CDR3 is TGCGCCAGCAGCCTCAGGGGGGATAGGGATGAGCAGTTCTTC.

The V call is TRBV19, the J call TRBJ1-2; D not certain. Trimming removed 3 bases from V and 0 bases from J, with 8 bases in between. The CDR3 spans 14 residues. The V gene's germline CDR1 is LNHDA and CDR2 SQIVND (reference sequence). CDR3 DNA sequence: TGTGCCAGTAGTATGTGGTTGGCTAACTATGGCTACACCTTC. Its translation: CASSMWLANYGYTF.

The chain carries TRBV11-3 and TRBJ1-1; no definite D call. The CDR3 is made up of 12 amino acids. The V gene's germline CDR1 is SGHNT and CDR2 YENEEA. V was pared by 3 bases and J by 5 bases, with 7 bases between. CDR3 DNA sequence: TGTGCCAGCAGCTTTTATGGTACTGAAGCTTTCTTT. As protein: CASSFYGTEAFF.

This chain links TRBV5-6 with TRBJ1-2; the match to TRBD1 covers 7 bases. This CDR3 region has 17 residues. The junction had 13 bases not matched to a gene; V was cut back by 3 bases and J by 2 bases. The germline V gene has CDR1 SGHDT and CDR2 YYEEEE. In nucleotides, the CDR3 is TGTGCCAGCAGCTCCATTATAGACAGGGTCCCAAACTATGGCTACACCTTC. Residues: CASSSIIDRVPNYGYTF.

CDR3 DNA: TGTGCCAGCAGCTGGGGGTGGGGAGAGACCCAGTACTTC. Protein product: CASSWGWGETQYF. The chain combines TRBV13 with TRBJ2-5; D possibly uses TRBD1 or TRBD2 (5 bases each). This CDR3 is 13 amino acids long. Germline CDR1 and CDR2: PRHDT and FYEKMQ (reference sequence). Trimming pared 4 bases from V and 4 bases from J, leaving 10 bases between.

The chain is built from TRBV5-1 and TRBJ2-1, with D maybe TRBD1 (6 bases). The CDR3 runs to 12 residues. Trimming removed 2 bases from V and 9 bases from J, with 9 bases in between. The germline gives CDR1 SGHRS, CDR2 YFSETQ. The CDR3 reads CASSFTGPEQFF. The CDR3 region has the DNA TGCGCCAGCAGCTTTACAGGGCCTGAGCAGTTCTTC.

The rearrangement links TRBV12-5 to TRBJ1-6; D not resolved. Germline V gene lookup returns CDR1 LGHNT and CDR2 FRNRAP. The CDR3 totals 17 residues. Trimming took 4 bases from V and 9 from J, leaving 22 bases between them. The chain's CDR3 is CASGSPVRGLRTSPLHF. The CDR3 DNA reads as TGTGCTAGTGGTTCCCCGGTTCGAGGGCTCCGGACTTCACCCCTCCACTTT.

The chain employs TRBV5-6 and TRBJ2-7, with D possibly matching TRBD1 (6 bases). CDR1 is SGHDT and CDR2 is YYEEEE in the germline V gene. The V and J ends lost 1 base and 3 bases respectively, with 11 bases between them. This CDR3 region has 14 residues. CDR3 sequence (DNA): TGTGCCAGCAGCTTGAACAGGGTCGACTACGAGCAGTACTTC. It specifies CASSLNRVDYEQYF.

This chain links TRBV21-1 with TRBJ1-4; TRBD1 reflects the table's D call only, with no check against the DNA. TRBV21-1 has pseudogene status. There are 20 residues in the CDR3. For the CDR3, the DNA is TGTGCCAGCAGCGCCAACCGGGACAGTCGACTACTTGCAACTAATGAAAAACTGTTTTTT. The encoded protein is CASSANRDSRLLATNEKLFF.

This chain links TRBV27 with TRBJ1-3, with 8 bases aligning to TRBD1. V gave up 6 bases and J gave up 0 bases; unmatched junction bases: 4. The CDR3 has 15 amino acids. The germline CDR1 and CDR2 sequences are MNHEY and SMNVEV (reference sequence). CDR3 sequence: CASSDRGYSGNTIYF. In nucleotides, the CDR3 is TGTGCCAGCAGCGACAGGGGTTACTCTGGAAACACCATATATTTT.

V is TRBV4-1 and J is TRBJ2-3, with D perhaps matching TRBD1 (6 bases). CDR1 and CDR2 (germline): MGHRA, YSYEKL. V was cut by 4 bases and J by 5 bases, with 16 bases left in between. The CDR3 spans 15 residues. For the CDR3, the DNA is TGCGCCAGCAGCCCCGGGACATCAAGTGGAGATACGCAGTATTTT. Residues: CASSPGTSSGDTQYF.

The gene calls are TRBV19 and TRBJ2-3; D might be TRBD1 (5 bases). The CDR3 runs 12 residues. V dropped 8 bases and J dropped 6 bases, with 12 bases sitting between them. Germline CDR1 LNHDA, CDR2 SQIVND (reference sequence). The chain's CDR3 is CASLDRGDTQYF. CDR3 bases: TGTGCCAGTCTAGACAGAGGTGATACGCAGTATTTT. The full variable domain, completed using reference TRBV19 and TRBJ2-3, is DGGITQSPKYLFRKEGQNVTLSCEQNLNHDAMYWYRQDPGQGLRLIYYSQIVNDFQKGDIAEGYSVSREKKESFPLTVTSAQKNPTAFYLCASLDRGDTQYFGPGTRLTVL.

This chain links TRBV4-3 with TRBJ1-4; 7 bases align to TRBD1. V shed 0 bases, J shed 8 bases, and the junction held 9 bases outside the gene matches. From germline, CDR1 is LGHNA and CDR2 YSLEER. There are 16 residues in the CDR3. The CDR3 DNA follows: TGCGCCAGCAGCCAAGACTTAGAGGGGGCTAGGGAAAAACTGTTTTTT. It specifies CASSQDLEGAREKLFF.

J is TRBJ2-2 and V is TRBV29-1, with 9 bases fitting TRBD1. V lost 5 bases and J lost 4; bases outside the gene matches: 8. Looked up from germline, CDR1 is SQVTM and CDR2 is ANQGSEA. There are 15 residues in the CDR3. The CDR3 region has the DNA TGCAGCGTTACAGGGGGCGCTATCGCCACCGGGGAGCTGTTTTTT. This gives the protein CSVTGGAIATGELFF.